The rows below give T cell receptor beta chains drawn from one sample of a study of PD-L1 blockade in urothelial cancer. The table came from immunoSEQ multiplex PCR; TCRdb's copy has only in-frame clones and leaves some out. The sample contains about 84,000 clones, roughly 87% of which appear only once. The sequencing used PBMCs, collected around atezolizumab (anti-PD-L1) treatment. Every receptor here comes from a man between 65 and 85 years old with urothelial cancer. Each CDR3 is given with its conserved first and last residue. Fields, in order: D gene, CDR3 length, clone size, J gene, V gene, CDR3 protein, CDR3 DNA. A D gene is named only where the DNA matches it firmly. Clone size, where shown, is once, few, many, or a class for clones that have expanded.

>NA|13|NA|TRBJ1-2|TRBV6-5
CASRRSRDNGYTF
TGTGCCAGCAGGAGAAGCCGGGACAATGGCTACACCTTC
>NA|14|few|TRBJ1-1|TRBV4-1
CASSQAPGSTEAFF
TGCGCCAGCAGCCAAGCCCCGGGAAGCACTGAAGCTTTCTTT
>NA|13|NA|TRBJ1-1|TRBV6-6
CASSQDRNTEAFF
TGTGCCAGCAGTCAAGACAGGAACACTGAAGCTTTCTTT
>NA|15|NA|TRBJ1-1|TRBV6-5
CASRLAGHLIAEAFF
TGTGCCAGCAGATTAGCGGGACACCTGATTGCTGAAGCTTTCTTT
>NA|14|NA|TRBJ1-2|TRBV7-8
CASSLTETNYGYTF
TGTGCCAGCAGCTTAACAGAAACTAACTATGGCTACACCTTC
>NA|14|NA|TRBJ1-1|TRBV19
CASSVDRTGTEAFF
TGTGCCAGTAGTGTCGACAGAACGGGCACTGAAGCTTTCTTT
>NA|13|NA|TRBJ2-3|TRBV6-5
CASSYSGGDTQYF
TGTGCCAGCAGTTACTCTGGCGGGGATACGCAGTATTTT
>NA|15|NA|TRBJ2-7|TRBV18
CASSPPAGADYEQYF
TGTGCCAGCTCACCCCCGGCAGGGGCGGACTACGAGCAGTACTTC
>NA|15|NA|TRBJ1-5|TRBV6-6
CASSPREASNQPQHF
TGTGCCAGCAGTCCCCGGGAGGCGAGCAATCAGCCCCAGCATTTT
>NA|13|NA|TRBJ2-7|TRBV11-2
CASSRDFSYEQYF
TGTGCCAGCAGTCGGGACTTCTCCTACGAGCAGTACTTC
>NA|15|NA|TRBJ1-3|TRBV7-2
CASSPQGNSGNTIYF
TGTGCCAGCAGCCCGCAGGGGAACTCTGGAAACACCATATATTTT
>NA|12|few|TRBJ1-2|TRBV2
CASSGQDYGYTF
TGTGCCAGCAGTGGACAGGACTATGGCTACACCTTC
>NA|18|NA|TRBJ2-4|TRBV14
CASSQGRGITAAKNIQYF
TGTGCCAGCAGCCAAGGTCGGGGTATAACTGCGGCCAAAAACATTCAGTACTTC
>TRBD2|15|NA|TRBJ2-3|TRBV5-1
CASSALAGSTDTQYF
TGCGCCAGCAGCGCACTAGCGGGGAGCACAGATACGCAGTATTTT
>TRBD1|13|once|TRBJ1-4|TRBV6-5
CASSTGQGEKLFF
TGTGCCAGCAGTACGGGACAGGGGGAAAAACTGTTTTTT
>TRBD1|14|NA|TRBJ1-1|TRBV5-4
CASSGRTGGGEAFF
TGTGCCAGCAGCGGAAGGACAGGGGGCGGTGAAGCTTTCTTT
>TRBD2|17|NA|TRBJ2-5|TRBV5-1
CASSLVGLAGLRETQYF
TGCGCCAGCAGCTTGGTTGGACTAGCGGGTCTTCGGGAGACCCAGTACTTC
>NA|16|NA|TRBJ1-6|TRBV9
CASSSNTGTNNSPLHF
TGTGCCAGCAGCTCTAACACAGGGACGAATAATTCACCCCTCCACTTT
>TRBD1|15|NA|TRBJ2-1|TRBV6-4
CASRRDSFTYNEQFF
TGTGCCAGCAGAAGGGACAGCTTCACCTACAATGAGCAGTTCTTC
>NA|10|NA|TRBJ2-1|TRBV7-9
CATGENEQFF
TGTGCCACCGGGGAGAATGAGCAGTTCTTC
>TRBD1|16|NA|TRBJ2-5|TRBV7-6
CASSSGQGRGQETQYF
TGTGCCAGCAGCTCCGGACAGGGACGGGGTCAAGAGACCCAGTACTTC
>NA|15|NA|TRBJ1-1|TRBV27
CASSLSGQTPGEAFF
TGTGCCAGCAGTTTAAGCGGGCAGACCCCAGGGGAAGCTTTCTTT